A selection of T cell receptor beta chains follows, all from one sample in a study of early T cells in non-severe SARS-CoV-2 infection. TCRdb re-analysed the 5' RACE reads in MiXCR, keeping a single row per CDR3 protein. The sample has some 32,000 distinct CDR3 sequences, around 7% seen once. The sequencing input was whole blood. The receptor source for this set is an adult who was a healthcare worker with PCR-confirmed SARS-CoV-2 infection or an uninfected control (not recorded which). CDR3s include the opening cysteine and the closing phenylalanine or tryptophan. The D gene is left open where the match is weak. Clone size is not always given. Where it is, it says once, few, many or a class for expanded clones.

16 | . | TRBJ2-3 | TRBV12-3/TRBV12-4 | many | CASSPNLGGGRDTQYF | TGTGCCAGCAGCCCTAACCTCGGCGGGGGCAGAGATACGCAGTATTTT
13 | TRBD1 | TRBJ2-7 | TRBV7-9 | many | CASSMGQVYEQYF | TGTGCCAGCAGCATGGGACAGGTCTACGAGCAGTACTTC
15 | TRBD1 | TRBJ2-3 | TRBV6-5 | . | CASSFTGATTDTQYF | TGTGCCAGCAGTTTTACAGGGGCCACCACAGATACGCAGTATTTT
11 | . | TRBJ1-1 | TRBV29-1 | few | CSVEVNTEAFF | TGCAGCGTCGAGGTAAACACTGAAGCTTTCTTT
13 | TRBD1 | TRBJ2-5 | TRBV6-2/TRBV6-3 | . | CASSRGQADSQYF | TGTGCCAGCAGCCGGGGACAGGCCGACTCCCAGTACTTC
14 | . | TRBJ1-5 | TRBV7-8 | many | CASSLGGAPKPQHF | TGTGCCAGCAGCTTAGGCGGAGCCCCAAAGCCCCAGCATTTT
14 | TRBD2 | TRBJ2-1 | TRBV20-1 | . | CSATRTSRNYEQFF | TGCAGTGCTACCCGGACTAGTCGGAACTATGAGCAGTTCTTC
14 | . | TRBJ2-2 | TRBV6-5 | many | CASSAQFNTGELFF | TGTGCCAGCAGCGCCCAGTTTAACACCGGGGAGCTGTTTTTT
14 | TRBD2 | TRBJ2-7 | TRBV20-1 | many | CSAIPGGSSYEQYF | TGCAGTGCTATCCCCGGGGGGAGCTCCTACGAGCAGTACTTC
12 | TRBD2 | TRBJ2-7 | TRBV20-1 | . | CSARGEYYEQYF | TGCAGTGCCCGGGGGGAGTACTACGAGCAGTACTTC
15 | TRBD2 | TRBJ2-6 | TRBV27 | many | CASKPTSAGANVLTF | TGTGCCAGCAAACCAACTAGCGCTGGGGCCAACGTCCTGACTTTC
12 | . | TRBJ1-2 | TRBV6-1 | . | CAASGVNYGYTF | TGTGCCGCCTCAGGGGTAAACTATGGCTACACCTTC
15 | . | TRBJ1-6 | TRBV28 | many | CASTSAAGDNSPLHF | TGTGCCAGCACCTCCGCAGCAGGGGATAATTCACCCCTCCACTTT
13 | TRBD2 | TRBJ2-4 | TRBV19 | many | CASSRTSQNIQYF | TGTGCCAGTAGTCGGACTAGCCAAAACATTCAGTACTTC
14 | . | TRBJ2-3 | TRBV20-1 | many | CSATGDFFTDTQYF | TGCAGTGCTACGGGCGACTTTTTCACAGATACGCAGTATTTT
13 | . | TRBJ1-1 | TRBV10-3 | few | CAISEDQNTEAFF | TGTGCCATCAGTGAAGACCAGAACACTGAAGCTTTCTTT
11 | . | TRBJ2-3 | TRBV7-8 | many | CASSLSNTQYF | TGTGCCAGCAGCTTATCTAATACGCAGTATTTT
11 | . | TRBJ1-6 | TRBV30 | many | CARHGGSPLHF | TGTGCCCGCCACGGGGGATCACCCCTCCACTTT
14 | . | TRBJ1-3 | TRBV5-1 | many | CASSLFTDGNTIYF | TGCGCCAGCAGCTTGTTCACAGATGGAAACACCATATATTTT
14 | TRBD2 | TRBJ2-5 | TRBV4-3 | . | CASSQQRGYETQYF | TGCGCCAGCAGCCAACAGCGGGGTTACGAGACCCAGTACTTC
14 | . | TRBJ1-2 | TRBV11-2 | many | CASSLEAGNYGYTF | TGTGCCAGCAGCTTAGAAGCGGGGAACTATGGCTACACCTTC
15 | . | TRBJ1-6 | TRBV5-4 | many | CASSLGRNYNSPLHF | TGTGCCAGCAGCTTGGGACGTAATTATAATTCACCCCTCCACTTT
18 | . | TRBJ2-3 | TRBV7-2 | few | CASSQGVLRGDSTDTQYF | TGTGCCAGCAGCCAAGGGGTTTTGCGCGGGGATAGCACAGATACGCAGTATTTT
15 | . | TRBJ2-2 | TRBV7-9 | many | CASSLRGSGAGELFF | TGTGCCAGCAGCTTAAGGGGGTCAGGAGCCGGGGAGCTGTTTTTT
16 | . | TRBJ1-5 | TRBV6-1 | many | CASSERNIMSNQPQHF | TGTGCCAGCAGTGAAAGGAACATTATGAGCAATCAGCCCCAGCATTTT
17 | . | TRBJ2-1 | TRBV4-3 | many | CASSQSQGIFSYNEQFF | TGCGCCAGCAGCCAAAGCCAAGGCATTTTCTCCTACAATGAGCAGTTCTTC
18 | . | TRBJ1-5 | TRBV4-2 | few | CASSQDTGQTYSNQPQHF | TGTGCCAGCAGCCAAGATACCGGACAAACGTATAGCAATCAGCCCCAGCATTTT
10 | . | TRBJ2-5 | TRBV29-1 | many | CSGQQETQYF | TGCAGCGGGCAACAAGAGACCCAGTACTTC
13 | . | TRBJ2-2 | TRBV7-2 | few | CASSLNFRGELFF | TGTGCCAGCAGCTTGAATTTCAGGGGGGAGCTGTTTTTT
17 | . | TRBJ2-2 | TRBV7-9 | many | CASLANTGTRNTGELFF | TGTGCCAGCTTAGCGAACACAGGGACACGGAACACCGGGGAGCTGTTTTTT
16 | . | TRBJ2-2 | TRBV4-3 | many | CASSQDWNRNTGELFF | TGCGCCAGCAGCCAAGATTGGAACAGGAACACCGGGGAGCTGTTTTTT
18 | . | TRBJ1-3 | TRBV20-1 | many | CSARGLLRSSKGGNTIYF | TGCAGTGCTAGAGGGTTACTCAGGTCCTCGAAGGGCGGAAACACCATATATTTT
13 | TRBD1 | TRBJ1-2 | TRBV2 | . | CASSTTGNYGYTF | TGTGCCAGCAGTACGACAGGGAACTATGGCTACACCTTC
14 | . | TRBJ1-5 | TRBV3-1 | . | CASSQGPTIKAQHF | TGTGCTAGCAGTCAGGGTCCTACCATCAAGGCCCAGCATTTT
14 | . | TRBJ2-2 | TRBV10-3 | many | CAISAVQNTGELFF | TGTGCCATCAGTGCGGTCCAGAACACCGGGGAGCTGTTTTTT
11 | . | TRBJ2-7 | TRBV11-2 | many | CASSPRDEQYF | TGTGCCAGCAGCCCCCGGGACGAGCAGTACTTC
14 | . | TRBJ1-1 | TRBV2 | many | CASSLGGMNTEAFF | TGTGCCAGCAGTCTGGGAGGGATGAACACTGAAGCTTTCTTT
12 | . | TRBJ2-1 | TRBV2 | few | CASSTAYNEQFF | TGTGCCAGCAGTACCGCCTACAATGAGCAGTTCTTC
14 | TRBD1 | TRBJ2-7 | TRBV18 | many | CASSPPGQAYEQYF | TGTGCCAGCTCACCACCGGGACAGGCCTACGAGCAGTACTTC
15 | . | TRBJ2-3 | TRBV20-1 | many | CSARGSGGGTDTQYF | TGCAGTGCTAGAGGAAGTGGCGGGGGCACAGATACGCAGTATTTT
15 | . | TRBJ2-1 | TRBV5-1 | many | CASSLASRTYNEQFF | TGCGCCAGCAGCTTGGCTAGCAGGACCTACAATGAGCAGTTCTTC
15 | TRBD1 | TRBJ1-5 | TRBV4-1 | many | CASSLGQGDGQPQHF | TGCGCCAGCAGCCTGGGACAGGGGGATGGTCAGCCCCAGCATTTT
17 | . | TRBJ2-1 | TRBV12-3/TRBV12-4 | many | CASSSVAGHLSYNEQFF | TGTGCCAGCAGTTCGGTGGCGGGACACTTATCCTACAATGAGCAGTTCTTC
16 | TRBD1 | TRBJ2-7 | TRBV5-1 | many | CASSQDRRTLGFEQYF | TGCGCCAGCAGCCAGGACAGGCGCACTCTCGGGTTCGAGCAGTACTTC
12 | . | TRBJ2-5 | TRBV12-3/TRBV12-4 | . | CASSPIQETQYF | TGTGCCAGCAGTCCTATCCAAGAGACCCAGTACTTC
17 | TRBD1 | TRBJ1-4 | TRBV19 | many | CASSSGETGTVREKLFF | TGTGCCAGTAGTTCGGGGGAGACAGGGACGGTGCGGGAAAAACTGTTTTTT
14 | TRBD1 | TRBJ1-4 | TRBV5-1 | many | CASSPDRVQEKLFF | TGCGCCAGCAGCCCCGACAGGGTGCAGGAAAAACTGTTTTTT
18 | TRBD2 | TRBJ2-3 | TRBV7-2 | few | CASSTGTSGGSSTDTQYF | TGTGCCAGCAGCACCGGGACTAGCGGGGGGTCTAGCACAGATACGCAGTATTTT
16 | TRBD2 | TRBJ2-5 | TRBV6-6 | many | CASSYTRTSGGETQYF | TGTGCCAGCAGTTACACCCGGACTAGCGGGGGGGAGACCCAGTACTTC
13 | TRBD1 | TRBJ1-2 | TRBV5-4 | many | CASSQDRLGGYTF | TGTGCCAGCAGCCAGGACAGGCTTGGGGGCTACACCTTC
12 | . | TRBJ2-1 | TRBV6-2/TRBV6-3 | many | CASFGQFNEQFF | TGTGCCAGCTTCGGACAGTTCAATGAGCAGTTCTTC
14 | . | TRBJ2-1 | TRBV6-6 | . | CASIPGVSYNEQFF | TGTGCCAGCATCCCGGGGGTCTCCTACAATGAGCAGTTCTTC
14 | . | TRBJ2-7 | TRBV7-9 | many | CASSSTGLSYEQYF | TGTGCCAGCAGCTCCACCGGGCTTTCCTACGAGCAGTACTTC
15 | . | TRBJ2-2 | TRBV4-2 | . | CASSQVAANTGELFF | TGTGCCAGCAGCCAAGTAGCAGCGAACACCGGGGAGCTGTTTTTT
16 | TRBD2 | TRBJ2-1 | TRBV28 | many | CASRASSGGSYNEQFF | TGTGCCAGCAGAGCTTCTAGCGGGGGCTCCTACAATGAGCAGTTCTTC
16 | TRBD1 | TRBJ1-1 | TRBV30 | many | CAWRDRGQRRNTEAFF | TGTGCCTGGAGGGACAGGGGGCAGAGGCGGAACACTGAAGCTTTCTTT
15 | TRBD2 | TRBJ2-1 | TRBV12-3/TRBV12-4 | . | CASSSGGSSYNEQFF | TGTGCCAGCTCTAGCGGGGGTAGCTCCTACAATGAGCAGTTCTTC